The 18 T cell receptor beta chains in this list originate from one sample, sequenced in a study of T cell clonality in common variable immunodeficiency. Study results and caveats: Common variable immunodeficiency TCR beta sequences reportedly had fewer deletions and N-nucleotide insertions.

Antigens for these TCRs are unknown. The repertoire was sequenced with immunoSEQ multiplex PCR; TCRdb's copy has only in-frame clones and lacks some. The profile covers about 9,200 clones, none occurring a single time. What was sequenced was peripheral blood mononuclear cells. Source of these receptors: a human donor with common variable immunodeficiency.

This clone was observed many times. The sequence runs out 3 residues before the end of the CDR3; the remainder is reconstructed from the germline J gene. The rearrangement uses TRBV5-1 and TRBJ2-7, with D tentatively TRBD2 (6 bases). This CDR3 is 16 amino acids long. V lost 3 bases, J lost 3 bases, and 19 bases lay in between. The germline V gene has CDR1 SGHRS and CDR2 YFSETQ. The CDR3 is CASSSLPNPTSYEQYF. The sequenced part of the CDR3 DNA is TGCGCCAGCAGCTCACTCCCCAACCCGACTAGCTACGAG.

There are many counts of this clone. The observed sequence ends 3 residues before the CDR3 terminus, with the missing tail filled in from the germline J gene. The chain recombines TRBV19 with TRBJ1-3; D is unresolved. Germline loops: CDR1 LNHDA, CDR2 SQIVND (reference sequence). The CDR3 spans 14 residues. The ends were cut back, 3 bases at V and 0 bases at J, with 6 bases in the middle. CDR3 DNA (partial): TGTGCCAGTAGTATCTATTACTCTGGAAACACC. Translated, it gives CASSIYYSGNT. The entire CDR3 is CASSIYYSGNTIYF. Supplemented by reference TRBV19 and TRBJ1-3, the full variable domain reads DGGITQSPKYLFRKEGQNVTLSCEQNLNHDAMYWYRQDPGQGLRLIYYSQIVNDFQKGDIAEGYSVSREKKESFPLTVTSAQKNPTAFYLCASSIYYSGNTIYFGEGSWLTVV.

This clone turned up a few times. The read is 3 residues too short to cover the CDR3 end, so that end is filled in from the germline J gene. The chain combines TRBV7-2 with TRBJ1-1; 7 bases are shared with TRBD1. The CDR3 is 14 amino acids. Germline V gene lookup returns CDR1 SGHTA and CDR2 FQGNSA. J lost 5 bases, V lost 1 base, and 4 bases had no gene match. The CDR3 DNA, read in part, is TGTGCCAGCAGCTTAGTACAGGGGAGAACTGAA. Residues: CASSLVQGRTE. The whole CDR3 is CASSLVQGRTEAFF.

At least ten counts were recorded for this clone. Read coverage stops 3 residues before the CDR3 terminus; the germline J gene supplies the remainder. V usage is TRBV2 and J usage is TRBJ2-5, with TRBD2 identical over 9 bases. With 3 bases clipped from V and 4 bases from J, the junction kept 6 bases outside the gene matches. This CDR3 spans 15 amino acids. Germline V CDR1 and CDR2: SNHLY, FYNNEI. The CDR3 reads CASSDVAGAGETQYF. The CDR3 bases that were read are TGTGCCAGCAGTGATGTAGCGGGAGCTGGAGAGACC.

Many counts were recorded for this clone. The part of the CDR3 DNA that was read is TGTGCCAGCAGCTCGCTTCCAGTGATGGCG. This gives the protein CASSSLPVMA. In full, the CDR3 reads CASSSLPVMAQYF. The chain recombines TRBV27 with TRBJ2-3; D ambiguous. The sequence runs out 3 residues before the end of the CDR3; the remainder is reconstructed from the germline J gene. The CDR3 has 13 residues. Germline V CDR1 and CDR2: MNHEY, SMNVEV (reference sequence).

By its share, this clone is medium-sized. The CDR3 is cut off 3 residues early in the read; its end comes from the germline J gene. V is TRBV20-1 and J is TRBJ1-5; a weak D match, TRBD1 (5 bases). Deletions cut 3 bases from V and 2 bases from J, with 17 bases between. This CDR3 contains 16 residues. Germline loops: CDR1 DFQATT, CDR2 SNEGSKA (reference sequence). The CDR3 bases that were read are TGCAGTGCTAGGGCCTCTGGGGGGGTAGGCAATCAGCCC. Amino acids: CSARASGGVGNQP. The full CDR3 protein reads CSARASGGVGNQPQHF.

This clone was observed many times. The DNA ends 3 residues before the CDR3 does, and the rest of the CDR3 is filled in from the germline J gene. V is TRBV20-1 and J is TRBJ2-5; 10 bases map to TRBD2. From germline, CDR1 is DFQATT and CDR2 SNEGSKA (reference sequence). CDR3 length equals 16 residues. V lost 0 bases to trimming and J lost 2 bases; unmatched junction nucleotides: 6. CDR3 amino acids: CSARDLLAGIQETQYF. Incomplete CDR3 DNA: TGCAGTGCTAGAGATCTACTAGCGGGGATTCAAGAGACC.

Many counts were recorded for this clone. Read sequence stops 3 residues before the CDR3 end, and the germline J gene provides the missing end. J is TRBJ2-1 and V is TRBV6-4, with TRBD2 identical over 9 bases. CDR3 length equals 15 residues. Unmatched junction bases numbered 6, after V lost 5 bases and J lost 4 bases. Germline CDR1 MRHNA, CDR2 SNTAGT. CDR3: CASSLGTSRYNEQFF. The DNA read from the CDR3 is TGTGCCAGCAGTCTTGGGACTAGCAGATACAATGAG.

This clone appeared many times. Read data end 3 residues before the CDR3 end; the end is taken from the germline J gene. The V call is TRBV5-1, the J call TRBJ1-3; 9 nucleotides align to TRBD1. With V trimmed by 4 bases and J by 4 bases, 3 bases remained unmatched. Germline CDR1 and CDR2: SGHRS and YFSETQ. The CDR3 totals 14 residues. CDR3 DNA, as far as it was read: TGCGCCAGCAGCCCAGGGACAGGGGGAAACACC. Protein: CASSPGTGGNT. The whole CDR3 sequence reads CASSPGTGGNTIYF.

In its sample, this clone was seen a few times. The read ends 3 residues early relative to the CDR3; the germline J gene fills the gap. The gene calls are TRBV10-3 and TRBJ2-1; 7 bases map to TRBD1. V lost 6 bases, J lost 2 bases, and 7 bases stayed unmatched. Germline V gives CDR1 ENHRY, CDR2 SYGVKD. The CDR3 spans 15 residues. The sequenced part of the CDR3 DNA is TGTGCCATCAGGACCGGGACAGAAACCTACAATGAG. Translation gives CAIRTGTETYNE. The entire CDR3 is CAIRTGTETYNEQFF.

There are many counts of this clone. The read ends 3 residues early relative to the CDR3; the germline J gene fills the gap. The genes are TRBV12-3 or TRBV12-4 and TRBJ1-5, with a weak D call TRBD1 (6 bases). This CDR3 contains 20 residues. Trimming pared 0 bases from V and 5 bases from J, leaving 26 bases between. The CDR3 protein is CASSLATLFPDRVLHQPQHF. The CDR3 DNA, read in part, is TGTGCCAGCAGTTTAGCGACTCTATTTCCGGACAGAGTCCTCCATCAGCCC.

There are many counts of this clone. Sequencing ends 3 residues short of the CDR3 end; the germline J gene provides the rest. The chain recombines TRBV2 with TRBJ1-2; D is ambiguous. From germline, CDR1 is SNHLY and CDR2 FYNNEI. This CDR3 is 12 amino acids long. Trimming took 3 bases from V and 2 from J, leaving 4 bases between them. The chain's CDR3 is CASSDSNYGYTF. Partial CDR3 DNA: TGTGCCAGCAGTGACTCCAACTATGGC.

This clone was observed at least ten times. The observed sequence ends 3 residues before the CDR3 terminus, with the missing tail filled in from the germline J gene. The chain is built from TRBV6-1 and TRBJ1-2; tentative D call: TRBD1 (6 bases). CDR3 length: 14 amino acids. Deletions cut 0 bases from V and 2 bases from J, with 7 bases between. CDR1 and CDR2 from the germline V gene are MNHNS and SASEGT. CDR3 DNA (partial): TGTGCCAGCAGTGAAGCTACAGGGAACTATGGC. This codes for CASSEATGNYG. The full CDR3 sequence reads CASSEATGNYGYTF.

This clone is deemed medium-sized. The DNA read from the CDR3 is TGTGCCAGTCAGACAGGGTCCCACGAG. Translated, it gives CASQTGSHE. The whole CDR3 sequence is CASQTGSHEQYF. This chain uses TRBV2 with TRBJ2-7; TRBD1 agrees at 7 bases. From the germline J gene comes the end of the CDR3, since the read stops 3 residues before it. The CDR3 covers 12 residues. With V trimmed by 9 bases and J by 5 bases, 7 bases remained unmatched. The germline V gene has CDR1 SNHLY and CDR2 FYNNEI.

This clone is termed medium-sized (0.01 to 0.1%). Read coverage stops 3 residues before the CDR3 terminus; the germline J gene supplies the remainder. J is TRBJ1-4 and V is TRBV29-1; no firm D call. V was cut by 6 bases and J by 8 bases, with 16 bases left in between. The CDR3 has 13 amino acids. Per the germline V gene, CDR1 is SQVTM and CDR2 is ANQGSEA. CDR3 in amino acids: CSVSQVTGEKLFF. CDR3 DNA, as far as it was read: TGCAGCGTCTCGCAGGTGACCGGCGAAAAA. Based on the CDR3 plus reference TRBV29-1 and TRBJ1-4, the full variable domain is SAVISQKPSRDICQRGTSLTIQCQVDSQVTMMFWYRQQPGQSLTLIATANQGSEATYESGFVIDKFPISRPNLTFSTLTVSNMSPEDSSIYLCSVSQVTGEKLFFGSGTQLSVL.

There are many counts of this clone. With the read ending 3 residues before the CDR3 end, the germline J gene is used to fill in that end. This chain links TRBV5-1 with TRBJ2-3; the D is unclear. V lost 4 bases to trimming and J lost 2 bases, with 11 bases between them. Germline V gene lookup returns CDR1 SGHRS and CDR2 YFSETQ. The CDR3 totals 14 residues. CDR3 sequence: CASSPELITDTQYF. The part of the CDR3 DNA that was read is TGCGCCAGCAGCCCTGAGCTGATCACAGATACG.

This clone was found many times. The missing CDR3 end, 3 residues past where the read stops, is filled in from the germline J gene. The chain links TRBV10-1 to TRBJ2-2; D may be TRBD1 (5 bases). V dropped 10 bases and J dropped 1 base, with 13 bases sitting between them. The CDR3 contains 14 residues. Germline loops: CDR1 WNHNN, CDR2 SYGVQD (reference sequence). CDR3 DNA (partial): TGCGCCACCAGCCTAAGGGGGAACACCGGGGAG. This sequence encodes CATSLRGNTGE. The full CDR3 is CATSLRGNTGELFF.

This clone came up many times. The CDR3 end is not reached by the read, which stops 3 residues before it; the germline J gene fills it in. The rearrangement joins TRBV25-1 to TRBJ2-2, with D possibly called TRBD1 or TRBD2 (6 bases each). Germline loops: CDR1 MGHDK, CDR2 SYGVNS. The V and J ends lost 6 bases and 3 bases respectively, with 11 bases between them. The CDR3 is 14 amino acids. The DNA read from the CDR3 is TGTGCCAGCAGGAGGGGGAGGCACACCGGGGAG. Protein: CASRRGRHTGE. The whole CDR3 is CASRRGRHTGELFF.